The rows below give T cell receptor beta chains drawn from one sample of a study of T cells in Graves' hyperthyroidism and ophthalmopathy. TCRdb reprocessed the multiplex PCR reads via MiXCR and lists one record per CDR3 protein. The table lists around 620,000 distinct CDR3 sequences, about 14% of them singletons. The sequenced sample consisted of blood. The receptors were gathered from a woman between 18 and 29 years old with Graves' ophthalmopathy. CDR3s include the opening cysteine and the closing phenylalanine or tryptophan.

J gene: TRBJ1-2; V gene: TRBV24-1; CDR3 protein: CATSEGQALNYGYTF
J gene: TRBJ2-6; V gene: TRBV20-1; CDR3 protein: CSAPEQGFSGANVLTF
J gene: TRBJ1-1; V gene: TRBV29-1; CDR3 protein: CSVLRDRAPEAFF
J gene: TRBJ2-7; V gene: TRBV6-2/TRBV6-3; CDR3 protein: CASSYKGLGLYEQYF
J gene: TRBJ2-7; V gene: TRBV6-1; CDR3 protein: CASSKDRVVEQYF
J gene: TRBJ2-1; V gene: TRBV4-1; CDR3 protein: CASSQDSAGRSYNEQFF
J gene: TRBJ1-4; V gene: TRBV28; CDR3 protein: CASSFPSATNEKLFF
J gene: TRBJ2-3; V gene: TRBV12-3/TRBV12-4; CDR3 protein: CASSLGTTDPSTDTQYF
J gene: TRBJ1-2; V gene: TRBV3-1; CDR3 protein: CASSQDGNWGYGYTF
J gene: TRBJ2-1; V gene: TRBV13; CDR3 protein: CASIKGAWSYNEQFF
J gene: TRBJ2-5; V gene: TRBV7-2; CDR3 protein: CASSFAGTGDPQGTQYF
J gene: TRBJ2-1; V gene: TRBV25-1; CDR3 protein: CASSEQAGTSARSYNEQFF
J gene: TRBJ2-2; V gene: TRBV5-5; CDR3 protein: CASSLVSTGELFF
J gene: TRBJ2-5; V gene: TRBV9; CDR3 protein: CASSGSGSAETQYF
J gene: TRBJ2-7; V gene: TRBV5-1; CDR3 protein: CASSAGTSTYEQYF
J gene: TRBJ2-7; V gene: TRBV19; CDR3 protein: CASSGDVACEQYF
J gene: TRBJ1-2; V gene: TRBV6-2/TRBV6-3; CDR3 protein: CASSLRPDYGYTF
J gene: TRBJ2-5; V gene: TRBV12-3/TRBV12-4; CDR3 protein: CASSPPGSVTQYF
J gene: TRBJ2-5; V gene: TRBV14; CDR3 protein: CASSRPTSGRKETQYF